This section outlines one T cell receptor (beta chain) sequence together with its context. The data are from a study of blood T cell repertoires in COVID-19. Study information: The United States, Italy and Spain were the sources of the acute and convalescent COVID-19 samples. From T cells, B-cell-depleted T cells, or PBMCs came the material, which was cDNA or gDNA.

Original processing notes: Estimates of nucleated cell counts were drawn from the amplification of reference gene primers. TCRdb keeps only in-frame clones here, not all; method: immunoSEQ multiplex PCR. The V and J calls and clone size were taken over from that table, and D and trimming were inferred from the DNA. The sample shows about 120,000 clones, roughly four fifths of them seen only once. J was trimmed by 3 bases and V by 4 bases; bases with no gene match: 2. The CDR3 has 15 amino acids. The germline gives CDR1 SGHNT, CDR2 YYREEE (reference sequence). Sample: peripheral blood. The source is a human donor in a cohort sampled during active COVID-19. The rearrangement joins TRBV5-4 to TRBJ2-2, with 11 positions matching TRBD1. The CDR3 nucleotides read TGTGCCAGCAGCCCGGGACAGGGGGACACCGGGGAGCTGTTTTTT. It specifies CASSPGQGDTGELFF.